The 28 T cell receptor beta chains reported below all come from one sample, sequenced in a study of TIL therapy for anti-PD-1-resistant metastatic lung cancer. The immunoSEQ assay was v3. The method was immunoSEQ multiplex PCR; TCRdb's version includes in-frame clones alone and lacks a portion of them. The sample yields about 60,000 clones, around 86% seen once. The time point here: pre-treatment sample, taken before nivolumab and TIL therapy. The sequenced sample was blood, obtained at baseline. The source of these receptors is a person aged 25 to 80 with non-small cell lung cancer.

The V call is TRBV12-3 or TRBV12-4, the J call TRBJ1-1; TRBD1 might be the D (5 bases). V gave up 6 bases and J gave up 3 bases, with 8 bases separating them. The CDR3 loop spans 12 amino acids. Here the CDR3 DNA reads TGTGCCAGCAGGTGGGGGGACACTGAAGCTTTCTTT. This translates into CASRWGDTEAFF.

This clone was detected once. V usage is TRBV5-1 and J usage is TRBJ1-2, with D possibly being TRBD1 (5 bases). V was shortened by 0 bases and J by 6 bases, with 15 bases between the two germline ends. CDR1 and CDR2 from the germline V gene are SGHRS and YFSETQ. The CDR3 extends over 15 amino acids. CDR3 region: CASSLEGEGVDGYTF. CDR3 bases: TGCGCCAGCAGCTTGGAAGGGGAAGGGGTCGATGGCTACACCTTC.

This clone showed up just once. The rearrangement uses TRBV10-3 and TRBJ2-1; 10 positions match TRBD1. This CDR3 region has 16 residues. J gave up 5 bases and V 6 bases, and 10 bases lay outside the gene matches. Germline CDR1 is ENHRY and CDR2 is SYGVKD. CDR3 residues: CAIRDPGQGGHNEQFF. Written as DNA, the CDR3 is TGTGCCATCAGGGATCCTGGACAGGGGGGCCACAATGAGCAGTTCTTC.

In its sample, this clone was seen a few times. This chain links TRBV27 with TRBJ2-3; D not certain. Germline V lookup: CDR1 MNHEY, CDR2 SMNVEV (reference sequence). Trimming left V 5 bases short and J 0 bases short, with 6 bases between. The CDR3 runs 13 residues. The CDR3 DNA is TGTGCCAGCAGTCTAGAGAGCACAGATACGCAGTATTTT. Protein: CASSLESTDTQYF.

In its sample, this clone was seen once. This rearrangement joins TRBV11-2 to TRBJ1-6; D is unresolved. Trimming shortened V by 0 bases and J by 7 bases, and 10 bases separated the two germline ends. This CDR3 has 15 amino acids. Germline CDR1 is SGHAT and CDR2 is FQNNGV. CDR3: CASSLEGSWNSPLHF. The CDR3 DNA follows: TGTGCCAGCAGCTTAGAGGGGTCCTGGAATTCACCCCTCCACTTT.

This clone was found a few times. The rearrangement joins TRBV10-3 to TRBJ1-5; no firm D call. Germline V CDR1 and CDR2: ENHRY, SYGVKD. Trimming took 8 bases from V and 0 from J, leaving 11 bases between them. This CDR3 is 14 amino acids long. CDR3 in DNA: TGTGCCATCGGCCCCGGTTATAGCAATCAGCCCCAGCATTTT. This sequence encodes CAIGPGYSNQPQHF.

The V call is TRBV7-6, the J call TRBJ1-5, with 10 bases that match TRBD1. Per the germline V gene, CDR1 is SGHVS and CDR2 is FNYEAQ. The CDR3 is 16 residues long. The J segment lost 2 bases and the V segment lost 5 bases, leaving 6 bases of the junction unmatched. The CDR3 DNA sequence: TGTGCCAGCAGCCCAGGGACAGGGGATGGCAATCAGCCCCAGCATTTT. Residues: CASSPGTGDGNQPQHF.

The V call is TRBV7-2, the J call TRBJ1-1, with a weak D call TRBD1 (5 bases). Germline V gene sequence: CDR1 SGHTA, CDR2 FQGNSA. V shed 3 bases and J shed 4 bases, with 12 bases lying between them. The CDR3 runs to 14 residues. CDR3 nucleotides: TGTGCCAGCAGCTTCACCGGGACGTCCACTGAAGCTTTCTTT. This sequence encodes CASSFTGTSTEAFF. Looking up the rest from reference TRBV7-2 and TRBJ1-1 gives the full variable domain: GAGVSQSPSNKVTEKGKDVELRCDPISGHTALYWYRQSLGQGLEFLIYFQGNSAPDKSGLPSDRFSAERTGGSVSTLTIQRTQQEDSAVYLCASSFTGTSTEAFFGQGTRLTVV.

The sample holds a few counts of this clone. J is TRBJ2-7 and V is TRBV10-1; D possibly matches TRBD1 or TRBD2 (5 bases each). The length of the CDR3 is 10 residues. V was cut by 7 bases and J by 5 bases, with 6 bases left in between. CDR1 is WNHNN, CDR2 SYGVQD, per germline (reference sequence). DNA of the CDR3: TGCGCCAGCACGGGACACGAGCAGTACTTC. It specifies CASTGHEQYF.

V and J are TRBV19 and TRBJ2-1, with a possible D match to TRBD2 (6 bases). Germline-derived CDR1 and CDR2 are LNHDA and SQIVND (reference sequence). The CDR3 has 13 amino acids. V gave up 5 bases and J gave up 10 bases, with 15 bases separating them. The CDR3 nucleotides read TGTGCCAGTAGTCTTGGGGCGGGGAGCGAGCAGTTCTTC. Residues: CASSLGAGSEQFF.

This sequence joins TRBV19 and TRBJ2-3, with 12 bases identical to TRBD2. V lost 0 bases, J lost 2 bases, and 3 bases stayed unmatched. The length of the CDR3 is 17 residues. CDR1 is LNHDA and CDR2 is SQIVND in the germline V gene (reference sequence). The CDR3 bases are TGTGCCAGTAGTATAGATCGACTAGCGGGGGTCACAGATACGCAGTATTTT. It yields the protein CASSIDRLAGVTDTQYF.

CDR3 in DNA: TGTGCCAGCAGGATCAATGGGGTAGATACGCAGTATTTT. Its protein product is CASRINGVDTQYF. This chain connects TRBV28 to TRBJ2-3; D unresolved. Germline-derived CDR1 and CDR2 are MDHEN and SYDVKM. This CDR3 is built from 13 residues. The V end lost 6 bases, the J end lost 5 bases, and 12 bases lay between the germline ends.

V and J are TRBV7-2 and TRBJ1-2; 11 positions match TRBD1. Trimming took 5 bases from V and 6 from J; bases not matched to a gene: 8. CDR1 SGHTA and CDR2 FQGNSA come from the germline V gene. The CDR3 is made up of 15 amino acids. CDR3 coding DNA: TGTGCCAGCAGCCCCTGGACAGGGGGCGAAGATGGCTACACCTTC. Amino acid sequence: CASSPWTGGEDGYTF.

The rearrangement links TRBV3-1 (or the pseudogene TRBV3-2) to TRBJ2-4; D unresolved. Between the trimmed V and J ends, which lost 4 bases and 0 bases, there was a span of 10 bases. Germline values: CDR1 LGHDT, CDR2 YNNKEL (reference sequence). The CDR3 loop spans 15 amino acids. The CDR3 region is CASSLGFLAKNIQYF. The CDR3 DNA follows: TGTGCCAGCAGCCTGGGGTTTCTAGCCAAAAACATTCAGTACTTC.

CDR3 nucleotides: TGTGCCAGCTCACGGGGAATCGGTACAGATACGCAGTATTTT. Protein product: CASSRGIGTDTQYF. This chain joins TRBV18 and TRBJ2-3; the D is unclear. Between the trimmed V and J ends, which lost 4 bases and 3 bases, there was a span of 11 bases. Germline V gene lookup returns CDR1 KGHSH and CDR2 LQKENI. The CDR3 has 14 amino acids.

V is TRBV27 and J is TRBJ2-6, with a tentative D call TRBD1 (6 bases). The CDR3 has 17 amino acids. Trimming stripped 3 bases from V and 0 bases from J, with 12 bases between. CDR1 is MNHEY, CDR2 SMNVEV, per germline (reference sequence). The CDR3: CASSLEWGRSGANVLTF. DNA of the CDR3: TGTGCCAGCAGTTTGGAATGGGGGCGCTCTGGGGCCAACGTCCTGACTTTC.

This chain's CDR3 is CAWSGSTLNTGELFF. CDR3 in DNA: TGTGCCTGGAGTGGGTCGACTCTGAACACCGGGGAGCTGTTTTTT. The V and J genes are TRBV30 and TRBJ2-2; D is unresolved. The CDR3 length is 15 residues. V was trimmed by 1 base and J by 1 base, leaving 10 bases between them. Germline V gene data show CDR1 as GTSNPN and CDR2 as SVGIG (reference sequence).

The J gene is TRBJ2-5, the V gene TRBV25-1, with a possible D match to TRBD1 (5 bases). This CDR3 has 16 residues. The V end lost 2 bases, the J end lost 5 bases, and 18 bases lay between the germline ends. Germline V gives CDR1 MGHDK, CDR2 SYGVNS. In DNA form, the CDR3 reads TGTGCCAGCAGTGAAGTCCTTGGGGCAGGGTGGGAGACCCAGTACTTC. The encoded protein is CASSEVLGAGWETQYF.

V gene TRBV6-6 combines with J gene TRBJ1-1; the D is unclear. The CDR3 runs 11 residues. With 0 bases removed from V and 8 bases from J, the gap between germline ends came to 4 bases. Germline V gene lookup returns CDR1 MNHNY and CDR2 SVGAGI (reference sequence). CDR3 region: CASSYSIEAFF. The CDR3 nucleotides are TGTGCCAGCAGTTACTCTATCGAAGCTTTCTTT.

The chain links TRBV21-1 to TRBJ1-4. TRBV21-1 is shown as a pseudogene. This CDR3 spans 15 amino acids. The CDR3 protein is CASSKVKAGSEKLFF. DNA of the CDR3: TGTGCCAGCAGCAAAGTGAAGGCAGGGAGTGAAAAACTGTTTTTT.

Only a few counts were recorded for this clone. The chain couples TRBV5-6 to TRBJ1-6, with 7 positions matching TRBD1. V gave up 0 bases and J gave up 11 bases; unmatched junction bases: 5. The CDR3 runs 14 residues. Per the germline V gene, CDR1 is SGHDT and CDR2 is YYEEEE. DNA for the CDR3: TGTGCCAGCAGCTTGGGACAGGGTTGGCCACCCCTCCACTTT. Translation gives CASSLGQGWPPLHF.

The chain has TRBV27 and TRBJ2-7; 7 positions match TRBD1. Germline lookup yields CDR1 MNHEY and CDR2 SMNVEV (reference sequence). This CDR3 contains 12 residues. J gave up 6 bases and V 10 bases, and 9 bases lay outside the gene matches. The CDR3 is CATRTGGSEQYF. As DNA, the CDR3 is TGTGCCACCCGGACAGGCGGCAGCGAGCAGTACTTC.

V is TRBV30 and J is TRBJ2-2, with 8 bases aligning to TRBD1. Germline V gene lookup returns CDR1 GTSNPN and CDR2 SVGIG (reference sequence). Unmatched junction bases numbered 2, after V lost 4 bases and J lost 1 base. This CDR3 is built from 14 residues. The chain's CDR3 is CAWTGQVNTGELFF. The CDR3 DNA reads as TGTGCCTGGACGGGACAGGTGAACACCGGGGAGCTGTTTTTT. Full variable domain (remainder filled in from reference TRBV30 and TRBJ2-2): SQTIHQWPATLVQPVGSPLSLECTVEGTSNPNLYWYRQAAGRGLQLLFYSVGIGQISSEVPQNLSASRPQDRQFILSSKKLLLSDSGFYLCAWTGQVNTGELFFGEGSRLTVL.

The chain recombines TRBV5-6 with TRBJ1-4; 7 bases are a match to TRBD1. Germline assignment: CDR1 SGHDT and CDR2 YYEEEE. Trimming at V came to 2 bases and at J to 4 bases, leaving 5 bases not matched to a gene. The CDR3 has 15 residues. The CDR3 region is CASSFRGLGNEKLFF. CDR3 sequence (DNA): TGTGCCAGCAGCTTTAGGGGGCTAGGTAATGAAAAACTGTTTTTT.

This sequence joins TRBV3-1 (or the pseudogene TRBV3-2) and TRBJ2-2; TRBD2 matches at 9 bases. With V trimmed by 0 bases and J by 8 bases, 7 bases remained unmatched. This CDR3 spans 16 amino acids. Germline-derived CDR1 and CDR2 are LGHDT and YNNKEL (reference sequence). The CDR3 spells CASSQDNSGRRGELFF. The DNA for the CDR3 is TGTGCCAGCAGCCAAGATAATAGCGGGAGAAGGGGGGAGCTGTTTTTT.

The rearrangement joins TRBV6-5 to TRBJ1-1; no clear D gene. Trimming removed 2 bases at V and 7 bases at J, with 8 bases between. The CDR3 length is 12 residues. Germline V CDR1 and CDR2: MNHEY, SVGAGI. For the CDR3, the DNA is TGTGCCAGCAGTTACATAGGCAGTGAAGCTTTCTTT. Amino acids: CASSYIGSEAFF.

This chain links TRBV11-3 with TRBJ2-7, with D tentatively TRBD2 (6 bases). Germline V gene sequence: CDR1 SGHNT, CDR2 YENEEA. V was cut by 5 bases and J by 0 bases, with 11 bases left in between. CDR3 size: 14 residues. The CDR3: CASSPDGSSYEQYF. The CDR3 DNA reads as TGTGCCAGCAGCCCCGACGGGAGCTCCTACGAGCAGTACTTC.

This chain links TRBV18 with TRBJ1-5, with a tentative D call TRBD1 (5 bases). The CDR3 has 17 residues. Between the trimmed V and J ends, which lost 4 bases and 0 bases, there was a span of 16 bases. Germline V lookup: CDR1 KGHSH, CDR2 LQKENI. CDR3: CASSLNRDSVSNQPQHF. The CDR3 nucleotides read TGTGCCAGCTCACTAAACCGGGACTCCGTTAGCAATCAGCCCCAGCATTTT.